These 10 T cell receptor beta chains share one sample of origin, sequenced in a study of monozygotic twins with inflammatory bowel disease. TCRdb re-analyzed the 5' RACE reads; it lists each CDR3 protein once, without DNA. The sample table sets out approximately 400,000 distinct CDR3 sequences. Source material: blood. These receptor sequences come from a human donor with ulcerative colitis or Crohn's disease, or a healthy co-twin of an affected twin (not recorded which).

V is TRBV11-2 and J is TRBJ2-3; without DNA, the TCRdb call of TRBD2 cannot be checked. The CDR3 consists of 16 residues. Germline CDR1 and CDR2: SGHAT and FQNNGV. The CDR3 is CASSLKRDKFTDTQYF.

The V call is TRBV11-2, the J call TRBJ2-1; TCRdb calls TRBD2, which cannot be checked without DNA. The CDR3 is made up of 13 amino acids. Germline CDR1 SGHAT, CDR2 FQNNGV. Here the CDR3 reads CASRRTSAGEQFF.

The chain joins TRBV7-6 to TRBJ1-2; the D gene TCRdb calls, TRBD1, cannot be checked with no DNA. CDR1 and CDR2 from the germline V gene are SGHVS and FNYEAQ. The CDR3 length is 13 residues. The CDR3 here is CASSLVPEDGYTF.

The rearrangement links TRBV7-9 to TRBJ2-1; TCRdb's assignment of TRBD1 cannot be checked, as there is no DNA. Germline CDR1 reads SEHNR; CDR2 reads FQNEAQ (reference sequence). The length of the CDR3 is 13 residues. CDR3 residues: CASSFGQGLEQFF.

This chain connects TRBV11-2 to TRBJ2-1; TCRdb lists TRBD2, though no DNA is available to test this call. The CDR3 is made up of 17 amino acids. Germline V gives CDR1 SGHAT, CDR2 FQNNGV. The CDR3 region is CASRKTPILAGNNEQFF.

The gene calls are TRBV3-1 and TRBJ2-2; TCRdb's D gene call, TRBD1, goes unchecked for lack of DNA. CDR1 is LGHDT, CDR2 YNNKEL, per germline (reference sequence). This CDR3 has 16 amino acids. The CDR3 loop is CASSQGTTGVTGELFF.

This sequence joins TRBV20-1 and TRBJ1-6; TCRdb designates TRBD1, a call that cannot be tested without DNA. This CDR3 spans 15 amino acids. Germline values: CDR1 DFQATT, CDR2 SNEGSKA (reference sequence). The CDR3 reads CSARDWDRGISPLHF.

CDR3 sequence reads: CSAGGLDQPQHF. This sequence joins TRBV20-1 and TRBJ1-5. Germline lookup yields CDR1 DFQATT and CDR2 SNEGSKA (reference sequence). The CDR3 runs 12 residues.

V usage is TRBV7-2 and J usage is TRBJ2-5; the D call of TRBD2 rests on TCRdb alone, since no DNA is present to check it. This CDR3 is 16 amino acids long. Germline V lookup: CDR1 SGHTA, CDR2 FQGNSA. Here the CDR3 reads CASSLVGLAGEETQYF.

The V and J genes are TRBV10-3 and TRBJ1-2; TCRdb indicates TRBD1, and absent DNA this call remains unverified. This CDR3 comprises 17 residues. Germline values: CDR1 ENHRY, CDR2 SYGVKD. The CDR3 sequence is CAISDLGRGLIGYGYTF.